This TCR beta chain was documented in a study of T-cell memory formation after mild COVID-19. V lost 3 bases, J lost 5 bases, and 14 bases lay in between. Germline lookup yields CDR1 LGHDT and CDR2 YNNKEL (reference sequence). The length of the CDR3 is 14 residues. This clonotype was counted a few times. Its cognate antigen is unknown. Study-wide findings and caveats: The appearance of some responding clones in pre-infection memory suggested that cross-reactive memory joined. Clones that contracted from day 15 to 85 had balanced CD4/CD8; later expanders were CD4+ biased.

TCRdb recomputed calls from the 5' RACE reads with MiXCR, one row per CDR3 protein. The sample records 50,000 or so distinct CDR3 sequences, approximately 9% being singletons. The sequencing input was PBMCs or a T cell subset sorted from them (not recorded which). This chain links TRBV3-1 with TRBJ2-7, with D unresolved. The receptor comes from an adult woman who had mild COVID-19 (a few samples of this study predate the infection). Cell type and time point are not known. The CDR3 DNA is TGTGCCAGCAGCCATCCCTTGGCAAGGGACGAGCAGTACTTC. Translated: CASSHPLARDEQYF.